Listed below are T cell receptor beta chains from one sample, sequenced in a study of blood T cells in healthy people across ages. TCRdb used MiXCR to reprocess the 5' RACE reads, holding one entry per CDR3 protein. This sample has about 730,000 distinct CDR3 sequences, with roughly two fifths found just once. Specimen: blood. The receptors come from an older woman in good health. Each CDR3 is given with its conserved first and last residue. The D gene is left open where the match is weak. Expanded clones get a size class; other rows say once, few or many, or leave the size out.

j_call clone_size cdr3_length d_call v_call cdr3_nt cdr3_aa
TRBJ2-3 few 16 . TRBV28 TGTGCCAGCAGTTTATCACTAGCCCTCGGCACAGATACGCAGTATTTT CASSLSLALGTDTQYF
TRBJ2-1 . 13 . TRBV29-1 TGCAGCATCGTCCGGGACGGCCCCTACGAGCAGTTCTTC CSIVRDGPYEQFF
TRBJ2-1 few 15 . TRBV7-2 TGTGCCAGCAGCTTAGTGGGGACGGCGGGGAATGAGCAGTTCTTC CASSLVGTAGNEQFF
TRBJ2-3 . 15 TRBD2 TRBV20-1 TGCAGTGCTAGAGCCAGCGGGGCGTGGTCAGATACGCAGTATTTT CSARASGAWSDTQYF
TRBJ2-3 . 15 TRBD2 TRBV4-2 TGTGCCAGCAGCCAACGGACTAGCGGCACAGATACGCAGTATTTT CASSQRTSGTDTQYF
TRBJ1-2 . 15 TRBD1 TRBV12-3/TRBV12-4 TGTGCCAGCAGCCTCACCAGGGGGCGTCACTATGGCTACACCTTC CASSLTRGRHYGYTF
TRBJ1-1 . 11 . TRBV20-1 TGCAGTGCTTCACAGGGTAAGGAAGCTTTCTTT CSASQGKEAFF
TRBJ2-5 . 14 TRBD1 TRBV18 TGTGCCAGCGCCCCGGGACAGGGGGTCGATGAGCAGTACTTC CASAPGQGVDEQYF
TRBJ2-1 . 14 TRBD1 TRBV4-3 TGCGCCAGCAGCCCTGGGACAGGATTTTATGAGCAGTTCTTC CASSPGTGFYEQFF
TRBJ2-2 . 15 . TRBV7-2 TGTGCCAGCAGCTTAATGTCTGCTAACACCGGGGAGCTGTTTTTT CASSLMSANTGELFF
TRBJ2-1 few 15 TRBD1 TRBV4-2 TGTGCCAGCAGCCAAGCTGGACAGGGTGACAATGAGCAGTTCTTC CASSQAGQGDNEQFF
TRBJ2-5 . 15 . TRBV20-1 TGCAGTGCTGCAAGGGCACTCTCCCGGAGGGAGACCCAGTACTTC CSAARALSRRETQYF
TRBJ2-4 . 13 . TRBV3-1 TGTGCCAGCAGCCTCCGGGACGCCATATTTCGGTACTTC CASSLRDAIFRYF
TRBJ2-5 . 15 . TRBV7-2 TGTGCCAGCAGCTTAAGATGGGTGGGGCACGATGAGCAGTACTTC CASSLRWVGHDEQYF
TRBJ2-1 few 16 TRBD2 TRBV3-1 TGTGCCAGCAGCCAAGAAGCGGGAAAATCCTACAATGAGCAGTTCTTC CASSQEAGKSYNEQFF
TRBJ2-7 . 13 TRBD2 TRBV20-1 TGCAGTGATCAAGCGGGCGGGAGCGGGGAGCAGTACTTC CSDQAGGSGEQYF
TRBJ2-7 few 15 . TRBV6-2/TRBV6-3 TGTGCCAGCAGCCAAACAACTATACGCTCCTACGAGCAGTACTTC CASSQTTIRSYEQYF
TRBJ2-7 few 16 . TRBV12-3/TRBV12-4 TGTGCCAGCAGCCAGGACACCTCAACGTGGGGCAATGAGCAGTACTTC CASSQDTSTWGNEQYF
TRBJ2-3 . 15 TRBD2 TRBV10-3 TGTGCCATCGGGGCTAGCGGGGTTTTCGCAGATACGCAGTATTTT CAIGASGVFADTQYF
TRBJ1-6 . 15 . TRBV11-2 TGTGCCAGCAGCCCGTCGGGACTGATTAATTCACCCCTCCACTTT CASSPSGLINSPLHF
TRBJ2-7 . 13 TRBD1 TRBV20-1 TGCAGTGCTAGAGATCGGACAGGGTATGAGCAGTACTTC CSARDRTGYEQYF
TRBJ2-7 . 14 . TRBV10-1 TGCGCCAGCAGTGAAGAAGGGGCTGATTACGAGCAGTACTTC CASSEEGADYEQYF
TRBJ2-3 few 17 . TRBV27 TGTGCCAGCAGTTCCCGATCGCCCCAGCGGAGCACAGATACGCAGTATTTT CASSSRSPQRSTDTQYF
TRBJ2-1 . 14 . TRBV7-9 TGTGCCAGCAGCTTATCCGTCTCCTACAATGAGCAGTTCTTC CASSLSVSYNEQFF
TRBJ2-1 . 13 . TRBV5-4 TGTGCCAGCAGCGAAGCCTACAAGAATGAGCAGTTCTTC CASSEAYKNEQFF
TRBJ2-4 . 16 TRBD2 TRBV7-8 TGTGCCAGCAGCTTAAAACTAGCGGGGGGGCGGAACATTCAGTACTTC CASSLKLAGGRNIQYF
TRBJ2-1 many 15 TRBD1 TRBV29-1 TGCAGCGGGAGCCGGGGACAGGGGATTTACAATGAGCAGTTCTTC CSGSRGQGIYNEQFF
TRBJ1-2 once 13 TRBD1 TRBV28 TGTGCCAGCACTCTGACAGGGGGCTCTGGCTACACCTTC CASTLTGGSGYTF
TRBJ2-7 few 12 . TRBV5-6 TGTGCCAGCAGCTTGACCCCAGGCGAGCAGTACTTC CASSLTPGEQYF
TRBJ2-5 . 16 TRBD1 TRBV7-6 TGTGCCAGCAGCTTAGCGACAGGGCAGGACGGCGAGACCCAGTACTTC CASSLATGQDGETQYF
TRBJ1-2 . 14 . TRBV20-1 TGCAGTGCTAGAGATCCGAGGGGGTGGGATGGCTACACCTTC CSARDPRGWDGYTF
TRBJ2-1 few 12 . TRBV29-1 TGCAGCGTTGAGGGTGCGGCCTATGAGCAGTTCTTC CSVEGAAYEQFF
TRBJ2-3 . 15 TRBD2 TRBV6-4 TGTGCCAGCAGTGAGTCCGGGACTAGCGGGACTAGGCAGTATTTT CASSESGTSGTRQYF
TRBJ2-3 few 17 TRBD2 TRBV7-8 TGTGCCAGCAGCCCACGGACTAGCGGGAGGGTCACAGATACGCAGTATTTT CASSPRTSGRVTDTQYF
TRBJ2-1 many 12 . TRBV3-1 TGTGCCAGCAGAAACAGGGTTGGTGAGCAGTTCTTC CASRNRVGEQFF
TRBJ2-7 . 15 . TRBV20-1 TGCAGTGCTAGAGATCAATCCGGGGGCGCCTACGAGCAGTACTTC CSARDQSGGAYEQYF
TRBJ2-1 . 14 . TRBV6-2/TRBV6-3 TGTGCCAGCAGTTTCTACGCAGGGGTCAATGAGCAGTTCTTC CASSFYAGVNEQFF
TRBJ1-2 . 14 TRBD1 TRBV30 TGTGCCTGGAGAGTGGGGGCAGGGGGCCAGGGCTACACCTTC CAWRVGAGGQGYTF
TRBJ2-7 once 14 TRBD1 TRBV28 TGTGCCAGCAAAAATTCAGGGGGCTCCTACGAGCAGTACTTC CASKNSGGSYEQYF
TRBJ2-1 few 15 TRBD2 TRBV4-3 TGCGCCAGCAGCCACGGACTAGCGGAGCGCAATGAGCAGTTCTTC CASSHGLAERNEQFF
TRBJ2-5 . 10 . TRBV28 TGTGCCACCCTTAAAAGAGCGCAGTACTTC CATLKRAQYF
TRBJ2-1 few 13 . TRBV11-3 TGTGCCAGCAGCTCCCCAGGGATCAATGAGCAGTTCTTC CASSSPGINEQFF
TRBJ2-1 once 11 . TRBV27 TGTGCCAGCAGTTTATCGACTCAGCAGTTCTTC CASSLSTQQFF
TRBJ2-3 . 16 . TRBV6-4 TGTGCCAGCAGTGACTCCCCAGGGGGGGGCCCAGATACGCAGTATTTT CASSDSPGGGPDTQYF
TRBJ1-2 few 13 . TRBV20-1 TGCAGTGCTAGAGAGGATCAAAATCATGGCTACACCTTC CSAREDQNHGYTF
TRBJ2-4 many 16 . TRBV4-3 TGCGCCAGCAGCCATTCCCAGACCCGTCGTAAAAACATTCAGTACTTC CASSHSQTRRKNIQYF
TRBJ1-4 once 15 . TRBV5-1 TGCGCCAGCAGCGGGGATCGGGGAATTAATGAAAAACTGTTTTTT CASSGDRGINEKLFF